This record looks at one T cell receptor beta chain sequence and its context. Its antigen remains unidentified. The data derive from a study of blood T cells in healthy people across ages. CDR1 and CDR2 from the germline V gene are KGHSH and LQKENI. This CDR3 has 15 residues. V lost 3 bases to trimming and J lost 5 bases; unmatched junction nucleotides: 8. The authors ran a second PCR of 7 to 11 cycles using a sample-barcoded 5' primer and a J-beta primer mix. Sequencing yielded, for each sample, at least 3 million paired-end reads carrying CDR3. One entry per CDR3 protein, called by TCRdb with MiXCR from the 5' RACE reads. The sample has 650,000 to 700,000 distinct CDR3 sequences, over 40% seen once. Caucasian, healthy and from Russia, the donors were aged between about 6 and 90. Notes on the study in general: A strong correlation was seen between TCR beta diversity and naive T cell percentage. It was not known whether donors were CMV positive (a possible confounder of expanded clonotype changes).

The rearrangement joins TRBV18 to TRBJ2-7; 9 nucleotides match TRBD1. The receptor was derived from a woman older than 75 in good health. The sequenced sample was blood. For the CDR3, the DNA is TGTGCCAGCTCACCCGGGACAGGGCCTATCCACGAGCAGTACTTC. It specifies CASSPGTGPIHEQYF.